The clone carrying this TCR beta chain was seen just once. The V end was cut by 2 bases, the J end by 5 bases, with 13 bases between. Per the germline V gene, CDR1 is LGHNA and CDR2 is YNFKEQ. This CDR3 is 14 amino acids long. The table came from immunoSEQ multiplex PCR; TCRdb's copy has only in-frame clones and leaves some out. Here the sample spans roughly 250,000 clones, 83% being singletons. These data originate in a study of blood T cell repertoires in COVID-19. As for the study in general: Sample material is recorded as cDNA or gDNA derived from T cells, B-cell-depleted T cells, or PBMCs.

Allocation to cohorts depended on clinical history reported by the participants. All exposed participants met a person with COVID-19 within 2 weeks before entering the study. The TCR originated in a woman between 40 and 55 years old who had been exposed to COVID-19. Sequenced sample: PBMCs or T cells enriched from blood (not recorded which). This chain uses TRBV4-2 with TRBJ2-7; possibly TRBD2 for D (5 bases). CDR3 DNA sequence: TGTGCCAGCAGCCAACCAAGGGAGTTCCACGAGCAGTACTTC. It specifies CASSQPREFHEQYF.